The 28 T cell receptor beta chains listed next were all sequenced from one sample in a study of cytomegalovirus exposure and HLA in healthy donors. The method was immunoSEQ multiplex PCR; TCRdb's version includes in-frame clones alone and lacks a portion of them. The sample yields roughly 150,000 clones, 90% to 95% seen once. The specimen was PBMCs. The source of these receptors is a man aged 18 to 30 in good health and CMV-seronegative.

This sequence joins TRBV5-6 and TRBJ1-6; 7 nucleotides agree with TRBD1. Germline CDR1 is SGHDT and CDR2 is YYEEEE. The V gene end was trimmed by 4 bases and the J gene end by 10 bases; junction bases not matched to a gene: 14. The length of the CDR3 is 16 residues. The CDR3 nucleotides read TGTGCCAGCAGCACTTTGGGGCAGGGGGAAAGGTCACCCCTCCACTTT. Translating it yields CASSTLGQGERSPLHF.

Notes on this clone: At the DNA level, this CDR3 is encoded by other sequences in the same sample as well. The V gene is TRBV2, the J gene TRBJ1-3; D unresolved. Deletions cut 3 bases from V and 1 base from J, with 7 bases between. Germline loops: CDR1 SNHLY, CDR2 FYNNEI. CDR3 size: 14 residues. The DNA for the CDR3 is TGTGCCAGCAGTGAGCGGGAATCTGGAAACACCATATATTTT. It yields the protein CASSERESGNTIYF.

The CDR3 bases are TGTGCCAGTAGTCCTCGAACCCAGAGTCGGCCGGGGGAAGCTTTCTTT. This encodes CASSPRTQSRPGEAFF. V gene TRBV19 combines with J gene TRBJ1-1; no firm D call. The CDR3 extends over 16 amino acids. Per the germline V gene, CDR1 is LNHDA and CDR2 is SQIVND (reference sequence). Trimming took 5 bases from V and 8 from J, leaving 24 bases between them.

The rearrangement links TRBV27 to TRBJ2-5; D perhaps matches TRBD2 (5 bases). V gave up 7 bases and J gave up 3 bases, with 18 bases separating them. Per germline, CDR1 MNHEY and CDR2 SMNVEV (reference sequence). The CDR3 length is 15 residues. The CDR3 nucleotides are TGTGCCAGCAAATTGACGGGATCCAACGAAGAGACCCAGTACTTC. It yields the protein CASKLTGSNEETQYF.

The J gene is TRBJ2-3, the V gene TRBV30; D is undetermined. Germline V gene lookup returns CDR1 GTSNPN and CDR2 SVGIG (reference sequence). This CDR3 has 11 amino acids. V lost 2 bases, J lost 4 bases, and 4 bases lay in between. This chain's CDR3 is CAWSTADTQYF. CDR3 DNA: TGTGCCTGGAGTACGGCAGATACGCAGTATTTT.

The chain joins TRBV5-1 to TRBJ1-3, with TRBD1 matching over 7 bases. The CDR3 runs to 15 residues. Trimming cost V 9 bases and J 0 bases; bases outside gene matches: 9. From germline, CDR1 is SGHRS and CDR2 YFSETQ. CDR3 amino acids: CANLTGPHSGNTIYF. The CDR3 region has the DNA TGCGCCAACCTGACAGGGCCCCACTCTGGAAACACCATATATTTT.

The gene calls are TRBV27 and TRBJ2-7, with D perhaps TRBD1 (5 bases). The CDR3 runs to 13 residues. The V and J ends lost 3 bases and 3 bases respectively, with 9 bases between them. Germline V gene sequence: CDR1 MNHEY, CDR2 SMNVEV (reference sequence). CDR3 DNA: TGTGCCAGCAGTTTTAACAGGAACTACGAGCAGTACTTC. Translating it yields CASSFNRNYEQYF.

V usage is TRBV13 and J usage is TRBJ1-2; 7 bases map to TRBD1. Germline CDR1 PRHDT, CDR2 FYEKMQ (reference sequence). V shed 0 bases, J shed 6 bases, and the junction held 4 bases outside the gene matches. This CDR3 has 14 amino acids. CDR3 protein: CASSLGTGSNGYTF. DNA for the CDR3: TGTGCCAGCAGCTTAGGGACAGGGAGCAATGGCTACACCTTC.

The table lists this clone with a few counts. CDR3 DNA sequence: TGTGCCAGCAGCCTCGGGGACAGGGGTTTGCAAGAGACCCAGTACTTC. Translation: CASSLGDRGLQETQYF. The chain employs TRBV7-9 and TRBJ2-5; 10 nucleotides match TRBD1. The CDR3 runs to 16 residues. Per germline, CDR1 SEHNR and CDR2 FQNEAQ (reference sequence). V was pared by 5 bases and J by 2 bases, with 8 bases of the junction left unmatched.

The V and J genes are TRBV7-2 and TRBJ2-7; 8 bases are a match to TRBD1. Trimming took 3 bases from V and 7 from J; bases not matched to a gene: 11. In germline, CDR1 is SGHTA, CDR2 FQGNSA. CDR3 length: 15 amino acids. CDR3 loop: CASSFPGGVRGEQYF. In DNA, the CDR3 is TGTGCCAGCAGCTTCCCAGGGGGCGTTCGGGGGGAGCAGTACTTC. Together with reference TRBV7-2 and TRBJ2-7, the CDR3 gives the full variable domain: GAGVSQSPSNKVTEKGKDVELRCDPISGHTALYWYRQSLGQGLEFLIYFQGNSAPDKSGLPSDRFSAERTGGSVSTLTIQRTQQEDSAVYLCASSFPGGVRGEQYFGPGTRLTVT.

V is TRBV18 and J is TRBJ2-7, with 7 bases identical to TRBD2. The V gene end was trimmed by 8 bases and the J gene end by 0 bases; junction bases not matched to a gene: 4. The CDR3 has 13 amino acids. CDR1 and CDR2 (germline): KGHSH, LQKENI. CDR3 loop: CASSGTASYEQYF. The CDR3 coding sequence is TGTGCCAGCAGCGGGACGGCCTCCTACGAGCAGTACTTC.

The chain carries TRBV7-2 and TRBJ2-3, with 9 bases that match TRBD2. Losses at the gene ends were 4 bases for V and 4 bases for J; bases not matched to a gene: 9. Germline V gene sequence: CDR1 SGHTA, CDR2 FQGNSA. This CDR3 region has 16 residues. The CDR3 protein is CASSSPIAGAPDTQYF. In DNA form, the CDR3 reads TGTGCCAGCAGCTCTCCTATAGCGGGAGCCCCAGATACGCAGTATTTT.

CDR3 amino acids: CASSIGEGQGIQPQHF. The CDR3 nucleotides read TGTGCCAGTAGTATAGGGGAGGGACAGGGGATTCAGCCCCAGCATTTT. The chain recombines TRBV19 with TRBJ1-5; 10 positions agree with TRBD1. The junction had 6 bases not matched to a gene; V was cut back by 1 base and J by 6 bases. The CDR3 is made up of 16 amino acids. Germline CDR1 is LNHDA and CDR2 is SQIVND (reference sequence).

This chain connects TRBV5-1 to TRBJ2-1; 11 bases are shared with TRBD2. This CDR3 has 16 residues. V lost 5 bases to trimming and J lost 6 bases; unmatched junction nucleotides: 10. Germline CDR1 SGHRS, CDR2 YFSETQ. The CDR3 reads CASRTSGTSGFNEQFF. The CDR3, as DNA: TGCGCCAGCAGAACGAGTGGGACTAGCGGATTCAATGAGCAGTTCTTC.

The DNA of the CDR3 is TGCGCCAGCAGCCAAGAGGACACAATTAATGAAAAACTGTTTTTT. Translating gives CASSQEDTINEKLFF. This chain links TRBV4-1 with TRBJ1-4; weak D call: TRBD1 (5 bases). CDR1 and CDR2 from the germline V gene are MGHRA and YSYEKL. Trimming pared 0 bases from V and 4 bases from J, leaving 9 bases between. The CDR3 is 15 amino acids.

The V and J genes are TRBV5-4 and TRBJ2-3; the D gene is possibly TRBD2 (6 bases). The CDR3 has 17 residues. The V gene's germline CDR1 is SGHNT and CDR2 YYREEE (reference sequence). Trimming left V 0 bases short and J 7 bases short, with 21 bases between. CDR3 sequence: CASSLAMRRGLQNTQYF. CDR3 DNA: TGTGCCAGCAGCTTGGCGATGAGGAGAGGACTACAAAATACGCAGTATTTT.

This chain links TRBV19 with TRBJ2-5, with 11 bases identical to TRBD2. Trimming at V came to 4 bases and at J to 3 bases, leaving 7 bases not matched to a gene. CDR1 LNHDA and CDR2 SQIVND come from the germline V gene (reference sequence). This CDR3 has 16 residues. The CDR3 loop reads CASSKDGTSGKETQYF. Here the CDR3 DNA reads TGTGCCAGTAGTAAGGACGGGACTAGCGGAAAAGAGACCCAGTACTTC. The full variable domain, completed using reference TRBV19 and TRBJ2-5, is DGGITQSPKYLFRKEGQNVTLSCEQNLNHDAMYWYRQDPGQGLRLIYYSQIVNDFQKGDIAEGYSVSREKKESFPLTVTSAQKNPTAFYLCASSKDGTSGKETQYFGPGTRLLVL.

This clone has just a few counts. This sequence joins TRBV30 and TRBJ1-5, with 10 bases matching TRBD1. Germline trimming cut 5 bases from V and 6 bases from J; bases unmatched to any gene: 7. The CDR3 is made up of 14 amino acids. Germline CDR1 GTSNPN, CDR2 SVGIG (reference sequence). CDR3 DNA sequence: TGTGCCTGGTCGACAGGGGGCTCCAGTCAGCCCCAGCATTTT. It encodes CAWSTGGSSQPQHF.

This clone was seen only once. The chain has TRBV29-1 and TRBJ1-1, with D unclear. The V gene lost 6 bases and the J gene lost 5 bases, with 13 bases spanning the gap. The V gene's germline CDR1 is SQVTM and CDR2 ANQGSEA. The CDR3 is 12 amino acids. CDR3: CSVGAGRTEAFF. As DNA, the CDR3 is TGCAGCGTGGGTGCGGGGAGGACTGAAGCTTTCTTT.

The gene calls are TRBV5-1 and TRBJ2-7, with TRBD1 matching over 10 bases. CDR3 size: 14 residues. With V trimmed by 5 bases and J by 3 bases, 5 bases remained unmatched. In germline, CDR1 is SGHRS, CDR2 YFSETQ. As DNA, the CDR3 is TGCGCCAGCAGGTCCGGGACAGGGGTCTACGAGCAGTACTTC. Translated: CASRSGTGVYEQYF.

The chain uses TRBV30 and TRBJ1-5; 7 bases are a match to TRBD1. The CDR3 has 14 residues. Trimming removed 1 base from V and 4 bases from J; junction bases left unmatched: 4. CDR1 is GTSNPN and CDR2 is SVGIG in the germline V gene (reference sequence). CDR3 residues: CAWSGAGGNQPQHF. The CDR3 DNA sequence: TGTGCCTGGAGTGGAGCAGGGGGTAATCAGCCCCAGCATTTT.

The chain couples TRBV5-1 to TRBJ2-1, with 13 bases that match TRBD2. Germline CDR1 and CDR2: SGHRS and YFSETQ. Trimming at V came to 0 bases and at J to 15 bases, leaving 9 bases not matched to a gene. The CDR3 covers 15 residues. The CDR3 sequence is CASSLEPGLAGRLFF. CDR3 sequence (DNA): TGCGCCAGCAGCTTGGAACCGGGACTAGCGGGAAGGCTGTTCTTC.

The genes are TRBV27 and TRBJ2-3; TRBD1 agrees at 9 bases. V lost 6 bases and J lost 5; bases outside the gene matches: 9. This CDR3 has 15 residues. Looked up from germline, CDR1 is MNHEY and CDR2 is SMNVEV (reference sequence). CDR3: CASSPPGQGRDTQYF. The CDR3 region has the DNA TGTGCCAGCAGCCCTCCGGGACAGGGAAGAGATACGCAGTATTTT.

This clone was seen only once. The chain carries TRBV7-2 and TRBJ1-1; 10 bases match TRBD1. The CDR3 sequence is 15 residues long. Per the germline V gene, CDR1 is SGHTA and CDR2 is FQGNSA. V lost 7 bases and J lost 2; bases outside the gene matches: 7. CDR3 region: CASTLMTGGNTEAFF. The CDR3 DNA reads as TGTGCCAGCACCCTAATGACAGGGGGCAACACTGAAGCTTTCTTT.

This chain links TRBV25-1 with TRBJ2-1; no firm D call. V was cut by 6 bases and J by 9 bases, with 12 bases left in between. This CDR3 has 12 amino acids. CDR1 and CDR2 (germline): MGHDK, SYGVNS. The CDR3 DNA is TGTGCCAGCAGCGATTTCCACACTGAGCAGTTCTTC. It is translated as CASSDFHTEQFF.

The rearrangement uses TRBV6-5 and TRBJ1-2; TRBD1 might be the D (5 bases). Trimming shortened V by 6 bases and J by 4 bases, and 12 bases separated the two germline ends. This CDR3 has 13 residues. Germline CDR1 reads MNHEY; CDR2 reads SVGAGI. The CDR3 bases are TGTGCCAGCAGGGGGGGACCGACCTATGGCTACACCTTC. Protein product: CASRGGPTYGYTF.

This clone came up a few times. The chain uses TRBV27 and TRBJ1-6; D not resolved. The CDR3 consists of 13 residues. V lost 5 bases to trimming and J lost 7 bases, with 9 bases between them. CDR1 MNHEY and CDR2 SMNVEV come from the germline V gene (reference sequence). CDR3: CASSQEINSPLHF. CDR3 nucleotide sequence: TGTGCCAGCAGTCAGGAAATAAATTCACCCCTCCACTTT.

V and J are TRBV6-5 and TRBJ2-3; perhaps TRBD2 as D (6 bases). V was trimmed by 6 bases and J by 5 bases, leaving 9 bases between them. The V gene's germline CDR1 is MNHEY and CDR2 SVGAGI. The CDR3 extends over 12 amino acids. The CDR3 region has the DNA TGTGCCAGCAGGGGACTGGAAGATACGCAGTATTTT. Translation gives CASRGLEDTQYF.